A selection of T cell receptor beta chains follows, all from one sample in a study of regulatory T cells in long-lasting Graves disease. TCRdb reanalysed the multiplex PCR reads using MiXCR and keeps one entry per CDR3 protein. The sample has 350,000 to 450,000 distinct CDR3 sequences; 16% are singletons. This sample also appeared in a second study, on T cells in Graves' hyperthyroidism and ophthalmopathy.

Here the sequenced sample was peripheral blood mononuclear cells (PBMCs), taken at new diagnosis, from a patient treated with antithyroid drugs. The source of these receptors is a man aged 35 to 55 with Graves disease. CDR3s include the opening cysteine and the closing phenylalanine or tryptophan. Fields, in order: V gene, J gene, CDR3 protein.

V gene: TRBV18; J gene: TRBJ2-1; CDR3 protein: CASSPGQWNEQFF
V gene: TRBV12-3/TRBV12-4; J gene: TRBJ2-7; CDR3 protein: CASSPTGLVSYEQYF
V gene: TRBV11-1; J gene: TRBJ1-4; CDR3 protein: CASSYGTGDSTNEKLFF
V gene: TRBV6-1; J gene: TRBJ2-7; CDR3 protein: CASRTILGQGDGQYF
V gene: TRBV5-1; J gene: TRBJ2-1; CDR3 protein: CASSPGGGGTYNEQFF
V gene: TRBV7-2; J gene: TRBJ2-5; CDR3 protein: CASSVTAGTQETQYF
V gene: TRBV2; J gene: TRBJ1-2; CDR3 protein: CASSEGRYGYTF
V gene: TRBV4-2; J gene: TRBJ1-6; CDR3 protein: CASSRQGVVDSPLHF
V gene: TRBV19; J gene: TRBJ2-4; CDR3 protein: CASSIPISDVNIQYF
V gene: TRBV2; J gene: TRBJ2-7; CDR3 protein: CASTIGTAAPYF
V gene: TRBV7-2; J gene: TRBJ2-5; CDR3 protein: CASSLIGLYSKTQYF
V gene: TRBV5-1; J gene: TRBJ2-5; CDR3 protein: CASSLYGQQETQYF
V gene: TRBV5-1; J gene: TRBJ2-3; CDR3 protein: CASSLGDRTDTQYF
V gene: TRBV5-8; J gene: TRBJ1-5; CDR3 protein: CASSELQSSNQPQHF
V gene: TRBV27; J gene: TRBJ1-1; CDR3 protein: CASSFSTNTEAFF
V gene: TRBV5-1; J gene: TRBJ2-5; CDR3 protein: CASSKVTGEETQYF
V gene: TRBV20-1; J gene: TRBJ2-3; CDR3 protein: CSAGDPRGGVGDTQYF
V gene: TRBV19; J gene: TRBJ2-3; CDR3 protein: CASSGTVFTDTQYF
V gene: TRBV5-1; J gene: TRBJ2-5; CDR3 protein: CASSWGTVQETQYF
V gene: TRBV2; J gene: TRBJ2-2; CDR3 protein: CASSADAGELFF
V gene: TRBV7-9; J gene: TRBJ2-3; CDR3 protein: CASSLGKGTDTQYF
V gene: TRBV16; J gene: TRBJ1-4; CDR3 protein: CASSQTRGLNEKLFF
V gene: TRBV5-1; J gene: TRBJ2-5; CDR3 protein: CASSLVRYQETQYF
V gene: TRBV28; J gene: TRBJ1-2; CDR3 protein: CASTPPGAAYGYTF
V gene: TRBV7-2; J gene: TRBJ2-7; CDR3 protein: CASSLYQTAGSYEQYF
V gene: TRBV20-1; J gene: TRBJ1-4; CDR3 protein: CSAKGTHNEKLFF
V gene: TRBV12-3/TRBV12-4; J gene: TRBJ1-1; CDR3 protein: CASSFTGGTEAFF
V gene: TRBV28; J gene: TRBJ1-5; CDR3 protein: CASSIYRRVGNQPQHF
V gene: TRBV20-1; J gene: TRBJ2-7; CDR3 protein: CSAVDYEQYF
V gene: TRBV9; J gene: TRBJ2-1; CDR3 protein: CASSVSASLNNEQFF
V gene: TRBV2; J gene: TRBJ2-3; CDR3 protein: CASGRAASRGGTDTQYF
V gene: TRBV30; J gene: TRBJ2-1; CDR3 protein: CAWSSSGGNEQFF
V gene: TRBV28; J gene: TRBJ1-2; CDR3 protein: CASNAGGQPYGYTF
V gene: TRBV6-2/TRBV6-3; J gene: TRBJ2-1; CDR3 protein: CASIQSSYNEQFF
V gene: TRBV27; J gene: TRBJ1-5; CDR3 protein: CASSLVQGRQPQHF
V gene: TRBV30; J gene: TRBJ2-7; CDR3 protein: CAWSPGRGQGSSYEQYF
V gene: TRBV7-3; J gene: TRBJ2-2; CDR3 protein: CASSLIQGNTGELFF
V gene: TRBV12-5; J gene: TRBJ2-2; CDR3 protein: CASGLPMMRDTEELFF
V gene: TRBV2; J gene: TRBJ1-5; CDR3 protein: CASSEALGHQPQHF
V gene: TRBV11-2; J gene: TRBJ2-5; CDR3 protein: CASSSPGTGDQETQYF
V gene: TRBV28; J gene: TRBJ2-7; CDR3 protein: CASSLAQGVPYEQYF
V gene: TRBV4-1; J gene: TRBJ2-7; CDR3 protein: CASSHATGFDEQYF
V gene: TRBV11-2; J gene: TRBJ2-5; CDR3 protein: CASSLGTVQTQYF